This T cell receptor beta chain was sequenced for a study of blood T cell repertoires in COVID-19 (dated by TCRdb to 2019 to 2021). As for the study more broadly: Collaborator samples came from the United States, Italy and Spain and covered acute and convalescent phases of COVID-19. The prospective study material was composed of cDNA or gDNA derived from T cells, B-cell-depleted T cells, or PBMCs. The dataset comprised deeply sampled blood TCRbeta repertoires from subjects exposed to, actively infected with, or recovered from COVID-19. The repertoires were released in a freely available public database meant as a resource for research on the immune response to SARS-CoV-2. Samples came from the ongoing ImmuneRACE study (first 160 participants) plus 1,254 subjects from 6 global collaborators. Nearly every sample came with metadata listing a de-identified subject ID, COVID-19 status, age in years and sex. HLA class I and class II types, where available, came from metadata supplied by the sample provider rather than from assay-based typing.

As concerns this clone: Its antigen is not yet known. Base-call qualities are not available, and no considerably larger clone is one nucleotide away.

TCRbeta CDR3 regions were amplified from genomic DNA by means of the immunoSEQ Assay, a bias-controlled multiplex PCR. The paper's data handling went like this. The number of nucleated cells in each sample was estimated by amplification of reference gene primers within the assay. Sequence reads were collapsed and filtered to measure the absolute abundance of every unique TCRbeta CDR3 rearrangement. Productive Simpson clonality was computed per sample as the square root of Simpson's diversity index over productive rearrangements. TCRdb's version of the immuneACCESS table is confined to in-frame rearrangements and falls short of the full clone set. An unresolved V gene accounts for under half of the shortfall where checked; the remainder is of unknown origin. V and J calls and clone size are as listed in that table; D and trimming were resolved from the DNA. A total of about 220,000 clones appear in this sample, around 83% of them only once. The biggest ten clones account for approximately 5.6% of the sample.

The germline V gene (reference sequence) yields LNHNV for CDR1 and YYDKDF for CDR2. V drops 1 base and J drops 4 bases, leaving 8 bases in between. Inclusive of the bounding cysteine and phenylalanine, the CDR3 is 14 residues long. Of the read, only the CDR3 DNA is kept; its 42 bases are in frame from base 1. At one collaborating source in Seattle, patients were enrolled during active infection and were followed longitudinally through the course of disease. The collaborating institutions used their own protocols to collect whole blood in K2EDTA tubes. For TCRbeta analysis, collaborators shipped samples in one of three forms: frozen whole blood, isolated PBMCs, or DNA extracted from either of those sample types. What the study reported, not specific to this receptor: The quantity of clinical and demographic metadata differed by source and by participant and was supplied without curation.

The source material was peripheral blood. Recombination joined TRBV15 with TRBJ1-3; TRBD1 could be the D gene, as 6 bases match. The clonotype was recovered from a woman aged 65 to 85 with COVID-19, enrolled during active disease. In nucleotide form, the sequence is TGTGCCACCAGCAGAGGGGGGCTAGGAAACACCATATATTTT. Translated, it reads CATSRGGLGNTIYF. Joined to the reference TRBV15 and TRBJ1-3 proteins, this CDR3 gives the full variable domain: DAMVIQNPRYQVTQFGKPVTLSCSQTLNHNVMYWYQQKSSQAPKLLFHYYDKDFNNEADTPDNFQSRRPNTSFCFLDIRSPGLGDTAMYLCATSRGGLGNTIYFGEGSWLTVV.